Presented here are 26 T cell receptor beta chains from one specimen sequenced in a study of blood T cells in healthy people across ages. The authors ran a second PCR of about 6 to 11 cycles using a sample-barcoded 5' primer and a J-beta primer mix. TCRdb fed the 5' RACE reads into MiXCR, producing one record per CDR3 protein. Altogether around 990,000 distinct CDR3 sequences are present, under 40% being singletons, with the ten largest covering about 12%. The sample consisted of blood. These receptors came from a man in his late teens or twenties in good health.

The chain couples TRBV3-1 to TRBJ1-2; D is unclear. The CDR3 has 15 amino acids. V gave up 4 bases and J gave up 6 bases, with 18 bases separating them. Germline CDR1 and CDR2: LGHDT and YNNKEL (reference sequence). The CDR3 sequence: CASSRLAGLLNGYTF. CDR3 sequence (DNA): TGTGCCAGCAGCCGCCTCGCCGGTCTGCTGAATGGCTACACCTTC. Using reference TRBV3-1 and TRBJ1-2 for the parts outside the CDR3, the full variable domain is DTAVSQTPKYLVTQMGNDKSIKCEQNLGHDTMYWYKQDSKKFLKIMFSYNNKELIINETVPNRFSPKSPDKAHLNLHINSLELGDSAVYFCASSRLAGLLNGYTFGSGTRLTVV.

The sample holds a few counts of this clonotype. The chain combines TRBV5-6 with TRBJ2-1, with D possibly matching TRBD2 (5 bases). CDR1 and CDR2 from the germline V gene are SGHDT and YYEEEE. V dropped 9 bases and J dropped 7 bases, with 23 bases sitting between them. This CDR3 has 15 amino acids. This CDR3 reads CATSSSQRETNEQFF. The CDR3, as DNA: TGTGCCACCTCATCTTCCCAACGGGAAACGAATGAGCAGTTCTTC.

In its sample, this clonotype was seen a few times. This rearrangement joins TRBV4-1 to TRBJ1-2; a possible D gene is TRBD1 (5 bases). V lost 6 bases, J lost 7 bases, and 18 bases lay in between. Germline CDR1 reads MGHRA; CDR2 reads YSYEKL. The CDR3 has 14 amino acids. The chain's CDR3 is CASRYPGEGSGYTF. CDR3 nucleotides: TGCGCCAGCAGATACCCCGGGGAGGGGTCTGGCTACACCTTC.

This clonotype appeared many times. The chain links TRBV25-1 to TRBJ2-6; no firm D call. The germline V gene has CDR1 MGHDK and CDR2 SYGVNS. V gave up 8 bases and J gave up 3 bases, with 2 bases separating them. This CDR3 is 11 amino acids long. The CDR3 coding sequence is TGTGCCAGCTTTGGGGCCAACGTCCTGACTTTC. Amino acid sequence: CASFGANVLTF. Combining the CDR3 with reference TRBV25-1 and TRBJ2-6 gives the whole variable domain EADIYQTPRYLVIGTGKKITLECSQTMGHDKMYWYQQDPGMELHLIHYSYGVNSTEKGDLSSESTVSRIRTEHFPLTLESARPSHTSQYLCASFGANVLTFGAGSRLTVL.

The chain is built from TRBV6-5 and TRBJ1-1, with a possible D match to TRBD1 (5 bases). The germline V and J ends were trimmed by 0 bases and 11 bases, with 13 bases remaining between them. This CDR3 has 13 amino acids. Germline CDR1 and CDR2: MNHEY and SVGAGI. The CDR3 protein is CASSYSTGTWAFF. CDR3 coding DNA: TGTGCCAGCAGTTACTCGACCGGGACTTGGGCTTTCTTT.

Only a few counts were recorded for this clonotype. The chain couples TRBV6-5 to TRBJ2-7, with TRBD1 identical over 9 bases. The V gene's germline CDR1 is MNHEY and CDR2 SVGAGI. Trimming removed 5 bases from V and 0 bases from J; junction bases left unmatched: 20. The length of the CDR3 is 20 residues. CDR3 nucleotide sequence: TGTGCCAGCAGTAACCTTCCGGGACAGGGTGTTTTTGTCTCCTCCTACGAGCAGTACTTC. The encoded protein is CASSNLPGQGVFVSSYEQYF.

The sample holds a few counts of this clonotype. The V and J genes are TRBV18 and TRBJ2-7, with D tentatively TRBD1 or TRBD2 (5 bases each). Between the trimmed V and J ends, which lost 3 bases and 3 bases, there was a span of 15 bases. The CDR3 has 15 residues. Germline V gives CDR1 KGHSH, CDR2 LQKENI. The CDR3 DNA reads TGTGCCAGCTCACCTTCTGGGACGCTGAACTACGAGCAGTACTTC. It translates to CASSPSGTLNYEQYF. Full variable domain (outside the CDR3, taken from reference TRBV18 and TRBJ2-7): NAGVMQNPRHLVRRRGQEARLRCSPMKGHSHVYWYRQLPEEGLKFMVYLQKENIIDESGMPKERFSAEFPKEGPSILRIQQVVRGDSAAYFCASSPSGTLNYEQYFGPGTRLTVT.

As for this clonotype: Relative to the germline gene, one junction end is altered; a read error may explain this. This chain connects TRBV6-6 to TRBJ2-3, with D unresolved. The CDR3 loop spans 15 amino acids. Germline CDR1 MNHNY, CDR2 SVGAGI (reference sequence). The CDR3 region is CVSSYQGASTDTQYF. CDR3 in DNA: TGTGTCAGCAGTTATCAAGGAGCTTCGACAGATACGCAGTATTTT.

Points on this clonotype: Possible read error: a much larger clone is one base away. The genes are TRBV29-1 and TRBJ2-5; D gene unclear. The CDR3 totals 15 residues. Germline V gives CDR1 SQVTM, CDR2 ANQGSEA. Trimming pared 8 bases from V and 0 bases from J, leaving 19 bases between. The chain's CDR3 is CSPRRATNYQETQYF. The CDR3 DNA follows: TGCAGCCCTCGCCGGGCCACGAATTACCAAGAGACCCAGTACTTC.

This clonotype was detected a few times. The J gene is TRBJ2-1, the V gene TRBV12-3 or TRBV12-4, with D perhaps TRBD1 (5 bases). This CDR3 has 17 residues. V was clipped by 4 bases and J by 6 bases, with 22 bases between them. The CDR3 sequence is CASSSFLGRAVSNEQFF. The CDR3 nucleotides read TGTGCCAGCAGTTCTTTTCTGGGCAGGGCCGTATCCAATGAGCAGTTCTTC.

The rearrangement links TRBV29-1 to TRBJ1-2, with D possibly matching TRBD1 (5 bases). The V gene's germline CDR1 is SQVTM and CDR2 ANQGSEA. Trimming stripped 7 bases from V and 7 bases from J, with 19 bases between. The CDR3 is made up of 13 amino acids. This CDR3 reads CSAGGRAASGYTF. In DNA, the CDR3 is TGCAGCGCTGGGGGACGGGCGGCGTCTGGCTACACCTTC.

This clonotype turned up a few times. J is TRBJ2-3 and V is TRBV7-9, with 9 bases identical to TRBD2. CDR1 is SEHNR, CDR2 FQNEAQ, per germline (reference sequence). V lost 5 bases and J lost 1; bases outside the gene matches: 10. The CDR3 has 17 amino acids. CDR3 coding DNA: TGTGCCAGCAGCCCTATCCTAGCGGGGTCTGGCACAGATACGCAGTATTTT. This gives the protein CASSPILAGSGTDTQYF.

The rearrangement joins TRBV20-1 to TRBJ2-7; weak D call: TRBD1 (6 bases). The CDR3 length is 15 residues. Germline V CDR1 and CDR2: DFQATT, SNEGSKA (reference sequence). Between the trimmed V and J ends, which lost 3 bases and 9 bases, there was a span of 24 bases. The CDR3 nucleotides are TGCAGTGCTAGCCCCGGACAGAGCGACCCATGGCGGCAGTACTTC. It codes for CSASPGQSDPWRQYF.

A word on this clonotype: The junction differs from germline at one of its ends, possibly a read error. The chain combines TRBV28 with TRBJ2-3; D remains unclear. The CDR3 is 14 residues long. Germline CDR1 MDHEN, CDR2 SYDVKM. For the CDR3, the DNA is TGTGCCAGCAGTTATCTGGGTTCCACAGATATGCAGTATTTT. Translation: CASSYLGSTDMQYF.

There are a few counts of this clonotype. The chain recombines TRBV7-3 with TRBJ2-1, with D unclear. V lost 6 bases, J lost 7 bases, and 13 bases lay in between. The CDR3 is 13 residues long. Germline V lookup: CDR1 SGHTA, CDR2 FQGTGA. The CDR3 spells CASSFQLGNEQFF. Written as DNA, the CDR3 is TGTGCCAGCAGTTTCCAGCTGGGGAATGAGCAGTTCTTC.

The chain recombines TRBV12-3 or TRBV12-4 with TRBJ2-5; D tentatively reads TRBD1 or TRBD2 (5 bases each). The germline V and J ends were trimmed by 6 bases and 11 bases, with 19 bases remaining between them. This CDR3 has 13 residues. This CDR3 is CASSSGPYNEQYF. CDR3 DNA sequence: TGTGCCAGCAGCTCGGGACCCTACAATGAGCAGTACTTC.

V gene TRBV2 combines with J gene TRBJ1-2; D not certain. The germline gives CDR1 SNHLY, CDR2 FYNNEI. The CDR3 spans 13 residues. V was pared by 3 bases and J by 5 bases, with 10 bases between. This chain's CDR3 is CASSEWQSYGYTF. CDR3 DNA: TGTGCCAGCAGTGAGTGGCAGAGTTATGGCTACACCTTC.

This clonotype was seen more than once but under ten times. The V and J genes are TRBV5-1 and TRBJ1-6; no clear D gene. The CDR3 contains 15 residues. V lost 0 bases to trimming and J lost 7 bases, with 11 bases between them. Germline V CDR1 and CDR2: SGHRS, YFSETQ. The CDR3 spells CASSLGGRRNSPLHF. The CDR3, as DNA: TGCGCCAGCAGCTTGGGTGGCAGAAGAAATTCACCCCTCCACTTT.

This clonotype turned up a few times. The chain recombines TRBV6-1 with TRBJ2-1, with 8 bases matching TRBD1. From germline, CDR1 is MNHNS and CDR2 SASEGT. J lost 7 bases, V lost 5 bases, and 10 bases had no gene match. This CDR3 comprises 15 residues. The CDR3 DNA sequence: TGTGCCAGCAGTCGACAGGGGTTACCCGGGAATGAGCAGTTCTTC. This sequence encodes CASSRQGLPGNEQFF.

V is TRBV9 and J is TRBJ2-3; 9 nucleotides agree with TRBD2. This CDR3 contains 16 residues. With 0 bases clipped from V and 3 bases from J, the junction kept 5 bases outside the gene matches. In germline, CDR1 is SGDLS, CDR2 YYNGEE. CDR3 amino acids: CASSVAAGGRTDTQYF. The CDR3 nucleotides are TGTGCCAGCAGCGTAGCGGCGGGGGGGCGTACAGATACGCAGTATTTT.

This clonotype occurred a few times. The rearrangement links TRBV7-2 to TRBJ2-3; D possibly corresponds to TRBD2 (6 bases). The CDR3 is made up of 17 amino acids. V shed 5 bases and J shed 2 bases, with 20 bases lying between them. Germline V gives CDR1 SGHTA, CDR2 FQGNSA. The CDR3 is CASSPVATRGFTDTQYF. The CDR3 coding sequence is TGTGCCAGCAGCCCCGTTGCGACTAGAGGGTTCACAGATACGCAGTATTTT.

The CDR3 loop is CAIQSVKQGGGNEQFF. The CDR3, as DNA: TGTGCCATCCAGAGCGTCAAACAGGGGGGTGGAAATGAGCAGTTCTTC. The rearrangement joins TRBV10-3 to TRBJ2-1; 8 bases fit TRBD1. Germline V gives CDR1 ENHRY, CDR2 SYGVKD. V lost 8 bases, J lost 7 bases, and 16 bases stayed unmatched. This CDR3 spans 16 amino acids.

This rearrangement joins TRBV6-2 or TRBV6-3 to TRBJ2-7; possible D gene TRBD1, 6 bases. The CDR3 spans 15 residues. Germline CDR1 reads MNHEY; CDR2 reads SVGEGT. Trimming left V 6 bases short and J 3 bases short, with 18 bases between. As DNA, the CDR3 is TGTGCCAGCAGACCCGACAGGAGCGGACGCTACGAGCAGTACTTC. Residues: CASRPDRSGRYEQYF.

The chain employs TRBV9 and TRBJ1-6; 9 nucleotides agree with TRBD1. Germline V gene sequence: CDR1 SGDLS, CDR2 YYNGEE. The CDR3 is 16 residues long. V lost 1 base, J lost 7 bases, and 6 bases stayed unmatched. The CDR3: CASSVQATGGNSPLHF. Here the CDR3 DNA reads TGTGCCAGCAGCGTACAGGCGACAGGGGGAAATTCACCCCTCCACTTT.

The V gene is TRBV2, the J gene TRBJ1-1, with TRBD1 identical over 11 bases. CDR1 and CDR2 (germline): SNHLY, FYNNEI. The CDR3 consists of 14 residues. Unmatched junction bases numbered 5, after V lost 4 bases and J lost 7 bases. This CDR3 is CASSGDRGYNEAFF. CDR3 DNA: TGTGCCAGCAGTGGGGACAGGGGGTATAATGAAGCTTTCTTT.

This chain uses TRBV7-9 with TRBJ2-1; a possible D gene is TRBD1 (5 bases). The CDR3 length is 13 residues. The germline V and J ends were trimmed by 5 bases and 10 bases, with 15 bases remaining between them. Per germline, CDR1 SEHNR and CDR2 FQNEAQ (reference sequence). CDR3: CASSDSGQYEQFF. The CDR3 region has the DNA TGTGCCAGCAGCGACTCAGGGCAATACGAGCAGTTCTTC.